A single sample gave rise to the 28 T cell receptor beta chains below, sequenced in a study of cytomegalovirus exposure and HLA in healthy donors. The PCR had 60 Vbeta and 13 Jbeta primers. TCRdb's copy holds only in-frame clones and misses some; the assay was immunoSEQ multiplex PCR. The sample gives roughly 200,000 clones, 9.5% to 15% of which show up once; approximately 7.8% is in the top ten. The sequencing sample was made of PBMCs. The receptors derive from a man aged 50 or older in good health and CMV-seropositive.

CDR3 sequence (DNA): TGTGCCAGCAGTTCCCTGACAGGGAACACTGAAGCTTTCTTT. Amino acid sequence: CASSSLTGNTEAFF. This chain connects TRBV6-5 to TRBJ1-1; weak D call: TRBD1 (6 bases). The CDR3 covers 14 residues. Trimming stripped 4 bases from V and 1 base from J, with 10 bases between. Germline V gives CDR1 MNHEY, CDR2 SVGAGI.

This clone has a handful of counts. This rearrangement joins TRBV7-6 to TRBJ2-1, with D possibly being TRBD2 (5 bases). Germline CDR1 and CDR2: SGHVS and FNYEAQ. V was pared by 4 bases and J by 1 base, with 14 bases between. The CDR3 spans 16 residues. The CDR3 nucleotides are TGTGCCAGCAGCTCTACGACGGGGAGTTCCTACAATGAGCAGTTCTTC. This sequence encodes CASSSTTGSSYNEQFF.

This clone was found a few times. This chain connects TRBV11-3 to TRBJ1-1; possibly TRBD1 for D (5 bases). The germline V and J ends were trimmed by 5 bases and 0 bases, with 16 bases remaining between them. Germline V lookup: CDR1 SGHNT, CDR2 YENEEA. The CDR3 totals 16 residues. The CDR3 DNA follows: TGTGCCAGCAGCCCCCCCGTGGGGGGTGTGAACACTGAAGCTTTCTTT. Its protein is CASSPPVGGVNTEAFF.

The V and J genes are TRBV4-3 and TRBJ2-1; 16 bases fit TRBD2. CDR3 length equals 16 residues. The junction had 6 bases not matched to a gene; V was cut back by 4 bases and J by 9 bases. The germline V gene has CDR1 LGHNA and CDR2 YSLEER. CDR3 protein: CASSLGTSGGAGEQFF. The CDR3 DNA follows: TGCGCCAGCAGCCTCGGGACTAGCGGGGGGGCTGGTGAGCAGTTCTTC.

The rearrangement uses TRBV9 and TRBJ1-1; 7 bases map to TRBD1. The CDR3 has 16 residues. Germline V gene lookup returns CDR1 SGDLS and CDR2 YYNGEE. The V segment lost 3 bases and the J segment 5 bases; nucleotides outside the gene matches: 13. CDR3 amino acids: CASSDPLKGARTEAFF. The DNA of the CDR3 is TGTGCCAGCAGCGACCCCCTGAAGGGGGCGAGAACTGAAGCTTTCTTT.

Only a few counts were recorded for this clone. The V call is TRBV6-6, the J call TRBJ2-7; 9 nucleotides align to TRBD1. The CDR3 consists of 14 residues. V was clipped by 6 bases and J by 1 base; unmatched bases: 4. Germline lookup yields CDR1 MNHNY and CDR2 SVGAGI (reference sequence). The CDR3 protein is CASSPDRGSYEQYF. In DNA, the CDR3 is TGTGCCAGCAGCCCCGACAGGGGGTCCTACGAGCAGTACTTC.

This clone was seen more than once but under ten times. V and J are TRBV30 and TRBJ1-4, with D uncertain. CDR1 GTSNPN and CDR2 SVGIG come from the germline V gene (reference sequence). This CDR3 contains 15 residues. The ends were cut back, 5 bases at V and 2 bases at J, with 15 bases in the middle. CDR3 DNA sequence: TGTGCCTGGCATAGGGCGGGTTCTACTAATGAAAAACTGTTTTTT. Translation: CAWHRAGSTNEKLFF.

The rearrangement uses TRBV5-1 and TRBJ1-4; 10 nucleotides line up with TRBD1. CDR1 is SGHRS, CDR2 YFSETQ, per germline. J gave up 8 bases and V 4 bases, and 5 bases lay outside the gene matches. CDR3 length: 14 residues. CDR3 in amino acids: CASSPGQGYEKLFF. In nucleotides, the CDR3 is TGCGCCAGCAGCCCGGGACAGGGGTACGAAAAACTGTTTTTT.

The chain carries TRBV7-2 and TRBJ2-1, with D maybe TRBD1 (5 bases). V was trimmed by 8 bases and J by 13 bases, leaving 24 bases between them. Germline V gives CDR1 SGHTA, CDR2 FQGNSA. This CDR3 has 14 amino acids. CDR3 bases: TGTGCCAGCGAAATCAAAGGGGTACGGTGGGAACAGTTCTTC. Residues: CASEIKGVRWEQFF.

The table lists this clone with a few counts. The rearrangement joins TRBV11-3 to TRBJ2-1; 9 bases map to TRBD1. V dropped 1 base and J dropped 2; count of bases not matched to a gene: 3. Germline CDR1 is SGHNT and CDR2 is YENEEA. This CDR3 has 16 residues. CDR3 protein: CASSLARDRAYNEQFF. The CDR3 region has the DNA TGTGCCAGCAGCTTAGCTCGGGACAGGGCCTACAATGAGCAGTTCTTC.

This sequence joins TRBV6-5 and TRBJ2-7, with D maybe TRBD2 (5 bases). From germline, CDR1 is MNHEY and CDR2 SVGAGI. V lost 5 bases to trimming and J lost 7 bases, with 21 bases between them. This CDR3 region has 15 residues. The CDR3 nucleotides are TGTGCCAGCAGTACCCCTCGGGGAATACTAAGGGAGCAGTACTTC. This translates into CASSTPRGILREQYF.

The chain links TRBV28 to TRBJ1-6, with D possibly matching TRBD1 (6 bases). This CDR3 is built from 13 residues. Per germline, CDR1 MDHEN and CDR2 SYDVKM. The ends were cut back, 3 bases at V and 6 bases at J, with 6 bases in the middle. CDR3 amino acids: CASSFRGNSPLHF. DNA of the CDR3: TGTGCCAGCAGTTTCAGGGGTAATTCACCCCTCCACTTT.

This chain links TRBV27 with TRBJ2-3; weak D call: TRBD2 (5 bases). Trimming cost V 5 bases and J 4 bases, with 22 bases left between them. This CDR3 spans 17 amino acids. Germline CDR1 is MNHEY and CDR2 is SMNVEV (reference sequence). The CDR3 DNA follows: TGTGCCAGCAGTACTAAACTTATAGCGTACAAGCCAGATACGCAGTATTTT. Encoded protein: CASSTKLIAYKPDTQYF.

Only a few counts were recorded for this clone. V usage is TRBV11-3 and J usage is TRBJ2-7; D is perhaps TRBD2 (6 bases). V was trimmed by 5 bases and J by 2 bases, leaving 19 bases between them. The CDR3 contains 16 residues. The germline V gene encodes CDR1 SGHNT and CDR2 YENEEA. The CDR3 loop is CASSLRRAGSAYEQYF. The CDR3 DNA is TGTGCCAGCAGCCTTAGACGAGCGGGTTCTGCCTACGAGCAGTACTTC.

This chain joins TRBV27 and TRBJ1-2, with a tentative D call TRBD1 (6 bases). CDR1 MNHEY and CDR2 SMNVEV come from the germline V gene (reference sequence). V was trimmed by 2 bases and J by 7 bases, leaving 17 bases between them. The CDR3 length is 15 residues. The CDR3 bases are TGTGCCAGCAGTTTAGACAGGAGCCTAATTAGTGGCTACACCTTC. Translation: CASSLDRSLISGYTF.

This clone was recorded a few times. This chain links TRBV6-4 with TRBJ2-1; D call uncertain. The germline CDR1 and CDR2 sequences are MRHNA and SNTAGT. The V gene lost 8 bases and the J gene lost 6 bases, with 11 bases spanning the gap. This CDR3 has 12 residues. In DNA, the CDR3 is TGTGCCAGCCCCCCGTTCAGCAATGAGCAGTTCTTC. It translates to CASPPFSNEQFF.

The chain carries TRBV4-2 and TRBJ1-1, with 7 bases fitting TRBD1. The CDR3 is made up of 14 amino acids. Germline trimming cut 2 bases from V and 3 bases from J; bases unmatched to any gene: 3. Looked up from germline, CDR1 is LGHNA and CDR2 is YNFKEQ. For the CDR3, the DNA is TGTGCCAGCAGCCAATCTACAGGGGACACTGAAGCTTTCTTT. The encoded protein is CASSQSTGDTEAFF.

This clone has just a few counts. This sequence joins TRBV14 and TRBJ2-3; D perhaps matches TRBD2 (6 bases). CDR1 is SGHDN and CDR2 is FVKESK in the germline V gene. V was pared by 5 bases and J by 9 bases, with 15 bases between. This CDR3 spans 13 amino acids. CDR3 sequence reads: CASSTHGGATQYF. The CDR3 DNA follows: TGTGCCAGCAGCACCCACGGCGGGGCGACGCAGTATTTT.

The chain joins TRBV19 to TRBJ1-1; perhaps TRBD1 as D (5 bases). V lost 3 bases to trimming and J lost 2 bases, with 19 bases between them. Germline-derived CDR1 and CDR2 are LNHDA and SQIVND (reference sequence). This CDR3 has 17 residues. Here the CDR3 reads CASSIRGGGLTNTEAFF. The CDR3 nucleotides are TGTGCCAGTAGTATTCGTGGCGGGGGTCTTACAAACACTGAAGCTTTCTTT.

The rearrangement joins TRBV19 to TRBJ2-5; tentative D call: TRBD1 (6 bases). This CDR3 comprises 13 residues. CDR1 and CDR2 (germline): LNHDA, SQIVND (reference sequence). V lost 6 bases, J lost 2 bases, and 10 bases lay in between. CDR3 in amino acids: CASSGTSQETQYF. The CDR3 DNA is TGTGCCAGTAGCGGGACATCTCAAGAGACCCAGTACTTC.

A few counts support this clone. The CDR3 DNA sequence: TGTGCCAGCAGCGTAGTCCAGCGGGGGGCCCCAGTGACCCAGTACTTC. It is translated as CASSVVQRGAPVTQYF. This chain connects TRBV9 to TRBJ2-5; 9 bases agree with TRBD2. The germline V gene has CDR1 SGDLS and CDR2 YYNGEE. The V gene end was trimmed by 0 bases and the J gene end by 7 bases; junction bases not matched to a gene: 10. CDR3 length equals 16 residues.

This chain joins TRBV15 and TRBJ1-6; D perhaps matches TRBD1 (5 bases). The CDR3 totals 14 residues. Germline lookup yields CDR1 LNHNV and CDR2 YYDKDF (reference sequence). The V gene lost 9 bases and the J gene lost 7 bases, with 16 bases spanning the gap. The CDR3 sequence is CATAGGAKNSPLHF. CDR3 bases: TGTGCCACGGCTGGAGGGGCGAAAAATTCACCCCTCCACTTT.

V is TRBV2 and J is TRBJ1-4; D remains ambiguous. Germline CDR1 is SNHLY and CDR2 is FYNNEI. The V and J ends lost 10 bases and 0 bases respectively, with 9 bases between them. This CDR3 spans 13 amino acids. The CDR3 loop is CAIAGTTNEKLFF. The CDR3 nucleotides read TGTGCCATCGCGGGAACAACTAATGAAAAACTGTTTTTT.

The rearrangement uses TRBV27 and TRBJ2-7; 9 bases are a match to TRBD1. The trim removed 5 bases at V and 6 bases at J, leaving 5 bases unmatched. This CDR3 spans 13 amino acids. The V gene's germline CDR1 is MNHEY and CDR2 SMNVEV (reference sequence). The CDR3 nucleotides read TGTGCCAGCAGTCGGGACAGGGTGGGCGAGCAGTACGTC. Amino acid sequence: CASSRDRVGEQYV.

This clone has a handful of counts. The V and J genes are TRBV28 and TRBJ1-5, with D unresolved. From germline, CDR1 is MDHEN and CDR2 SYDVKM. V dropped 2 bases and J dropped 4 bases, with 9 bases sitting between them. The CDR3 is 14 residues long. DNA of the CDR3: TGTGCCAGCAGTTTAACAGTTTCGAATCAGCCCCAGCATTTT. Translating it yields CASSLTVSNQPQHF.

This clone appeared a few times. The chain uses TRBV28 and TRBJ1-5, with a weak D call TRBD1 (6 bases). CDR1 and CDR2 (germline): MDHEN, SYDVKM. Trimming pared 8 bases from V and 6 bases from J, leaving 14 bases between. The CDR3 consists of 13 residues. CDR3 protein: CASEREGGQPQHF. As DNA, the CDR3 is TGTGCCAGCGAAAGGGAAGGGGGTCAGCCCCAGCATTTT.

The J gene is TRBJ2-5, the V gene TRBV11-3, with TRBD1 as a possible D gene (6 bases). V lost 3 bases and J lost 5, with 10 bases in between. The CDR3 covers 13 residues. The V gene's germline CDR1 is SGHNT and CDR2 YENEEA. The chain's CDR3 is CASSFTGQETQYF. CDR3 bases: TGTGCCAGCAGCTTTACAGGGCAGGAGACCCAGTACTTC.

V gene TRBV6-5 combines with J gene TRBJ1-4; D might be TRBD1 (5 bases). V lost 0 bases, J lost 4 bases, and 9 bases lay in between. Germline V lookup: CDR1 MNHEY, CDR2 SVGAGI. The length of the CDR3 is 15 residues. CDR3 protein: CASSYSRQINEKLFF. As DNA, the CDR3 is TGTGCCAGCAGTTACTCGAGACAGATTAATGAAAAACTGTTTTTT.